Each of the 25 T cell receptor beta chains below was sequenced from the same sample in a study of CD8 T cells in Susac syndrome. A quantity of roughly 0.5 to 1 ug RNA underwent reverse transcription using random hexamers. Each CDR3 protein is one row after TCRdb ran MiXCR on the immunoSEQ multiplex PCR reads. This table holds some 200,000 distinct CDR3 sequences, more than 90% found once. Material: CD4+ T cells from PBMCs. The source is a human donor with multiple sclerosis.

The J gene is TRBJ2-7, the V gene TRBV29-1, with 9 bases fitting TRBD1. V lost 4 bases, J lost 5 bases, and 6 bases stayed unmatched. Per the germline V gene, CDR1 is SQVTM and CDR2 is ANQGSEA. This CDR3 comprises 13 residues. The CDR3 DNA sequence: TGCAGCGTTGGGGGACAGGGCGTAAACGAGCAGTACTTC. Amino acid sequence: CSVGGQGVNEQYF.

V and J are TRBV7-9 and TRBJ1-1, with a weak D call TRBD1 (5 bases). The CDR3 totals 16 residues. Between the trimmed V and J ends, which lost 2 bases and 4 bases, there was a span of 17 bases. Germline assignment: CDR1 SEHNR and CDR2 FQNEAQ (reference sequence). CDR3 region: CASSLHRTIQSTEAFF. CDR3 nucleotide sequence: TGTGCCAGCAGCTTACACCGGACAATCCAGAGCACTGAAGCTTTCTTT.

The genes are TRBV24-1 and TRBJ1-1; D is ambiguous. Trimming took 5 bases from V and 4 from J, leaving 7 bases between them. This CDR3 region has 12 residues. Germline V gene sequence: CDR1 KGHDR, CDR2 SFDVKD. CDR3 in amino acids: CATSGDITEAFF. CDR3 DNA sequence: TGTGCCACCAGTGGAGATATCACTGAAGCTTTCTTT.

V gene TRBV6-1 combines with J gene TRBJ2-2; a possible D gene is TRBD2 (6 bases). Germline CDR1 and CDR2: MNHNS and SASEGT. Trimming took off 7 bases at V and 7 bases at J, with 22 bases between the two ends. The CDR3 has 16 amino acids. The CDR3 here is CASTPTPDPGSGELFF. DNA for the CDR3: TGTGCCAGCACCCCCACCCCGGACCCCGGGAGCGGGGAGCTGTTTTTT.

This clonotype occurred once. The chain employs TRBV5-1 and TRBJ2-5; TRBD1 matches 9 bases. The CDR3 extends over 16 amino acids. Germline V gene lookup returns CDR1 SGHRS and CDR2 YFSETQ. Trimming cost V 4 bases and J 5 bases; bases outside gene matches: 12. The CDR3, as DNA: TGCGCCAGCAGCCCCGGGACAGGGACGGAAGGGGAGACCCAGTACTTC. It specifies CASSPGTGTEGETQYF.

This rearrangement joins TRBV20-1 to TRBJ1-1; 7 bases line up with TRBD1. CDR3 length: 12 residues. The germline CDR1 and CDR2 sequences are DFQATT and SNEGSKA (reference sequence). V shed 8 bases and J 4 bases; nucleotides not matched to a gene: 7. The DNA for the CDR3 is TGCAGTACCCGACAGGGCGGCACTGAAGCTTTCTTT. This sequence encodes CSTRQGGTEAFF.

The genes are TRBV20-1 and TRBJ1-2; D may be TRBD1 (6 bases). V lost 3 bases to trimming and J lost 5 bases, with 10 bases between them. Germline V gene sequence: CDR1 DFQATT, CDR2 SNEGSKA (reference sequence). The CDR3 is 12 amino acids. CDR3 DNA sequence: TGCAGTGCTAGGGACAGACCTTATGGCTACACCTTC. Residues: CSARDRPYGYTF.

The chain uses TRBV7-9 and TRBJ1-4; D not certain. The germline CDR1 and CDR2 sequences are SEHNR and FQNEAQ (reference sequence). The length of the CDR3 is 14 residues. V was cut by 5 bases and J by 8 bases, with 15 bases left in between. The CDR3 DNA reads TGTGCCAGCAGCCGGGATTTTGGCGGGGAAAAACTGTTTTTT. The encoded protein is CASSRDFGGEKLFF. The full variable domain, its missing parts supplied by reference TRBV7-9 and TRBJ1-4, is DTGVSQNPRHKITKRGQNVTFRCDPISEHNRLYWYRQTLGQGPEFLTYFQNEAQLEKSRLLSDRFSAERPKGSFSTLEIQRTEQGDSAMYLCASSRDFGGEKLFFGSGTQLSVL.

The chain employs TRBV3-1 and TRBJ2-5; a weak D match, TRBD2 (7 bases). This CDR3 is built from 15 residues. Trimming removed 3 bases at V and 2 bases at J, with 13 bases between. In germline, CDR1 is LGHDT, CDR2 YNNKEL (reference sequence). For the CDR3, the DNA is TGTGCCAGCAGCCACCTCGGGGGGCGACAAGAGACCCAGTACTTC. Amino acids: CASSHLGGRQETQYF.

The chain carries TRBV12-3 or TRBV12-4 and TRBJ2-7; 10 bases are shared with TRBD2. V was clipped by 4 bases and J by 1 base; unmatched bases: 4. The CDR3 covers 15 residues. In nucleotides, the CDR3 is TGTGCCAGCAGTTCGATGACTAGCGGGTCCTACGAGCAGTACTTC. Its protein product is CASSSMTSGSYEQYF.

The chain uses TRBV29-1 and TRBJ2-5, with D possibly matching TRBD1 (6 bases). The ends were cut back, 3 bases at V and 4 bases at J, with 15 bases in the middle. The CDR3 runs to 14 residues. Germline V gene sequence: CDR1 SQVTM, CDR2 ANQGSEA. The chain's CDR3 is CSVEDSAFRETQYF. CDR3 bases: TGCAGCGTTGAGGACAGCGCCTTCCGAGAGACCCAGTACTTC.

The chain couples TRBV30 to TRBJ1-6; D might be TRBD1 (5 bases). The CDR3 has 17 amino acids. Looked up from germline, CDR1 is GTSNPN and CDR2 is SVGIG (reference sequence). The V end lost 4 bases, the J end lost 0 bases, and 16 bases lay between the germline ends. The CDR3, as DNA: TGTGCCTGGAATGCGAGGCAGGGTAGCTCCTATAATTCACCCCTCCACTTT. Protein sequence: CAWNARQGSSYNSPLHF.

This chain joins TRBV7-9 and TRBJ2-7; D ambiguous. In germline, CDR1 is SEHNR, CDR2 FQNEAQ (reference sequence). V lost 5 bases, J lost 4 bases, and 12 bases lay in between. The CDR3 has 13 amino acids. The CDR3 DNA reads TGTGCCAGCAGCGGGGTAGCCGTATACGAGCAGTACTTC. This sequence encodes CASSGVAVYEQYF.

This clonotype was seen once. The chain combines TRBV29-1 with TRBJ2-7; possible D gene TRBD2, 6 bases. The CDR3 totals 14 residues. Per germline, CDR1 SQVTM and CDR2 ANQGSEA. V was clipped by 0 bases and J by 3 bases, with 12 bases between them. The CDR3, as DNA: TGCAGCGTTGAAGATCCCGGGAGAAACTACGAGCAGTACTTC. It is translated as CSVEDPGRNYEQYF.

The chain links TRBV7-2 to TRBJ2-1; 7 nucleotides line up with TRBD2. This CDR3 region has 15 residues. The V and J ends lost 2 bases and 4 bases, in that order; junction bases with no gene match: 5. The germline gives CDR1 SGHTA, CDR2 FQGNSA. CDR3: CASSLQASGYNEQFF. The CDR3 nucleotides are TGTGCCAGCAGCTTACAGGCTAGCGGATACAATGAGCAGTTCTTC.

This clonotype was picked up a small number of times. The gene calls are TRBV7-3 and TRBJ2-5, with D perhaps assigned TRBD1 or TRBD2 (5 bases each). Trimming took 6 bases from V and 1 from J, leaving 9 bases between them. Germline V gene data show CDR1 as SGHTA and CDR2 as FQGTGA. The CDR3 totals 13 residues. This CDR3 is CASSSGAQETQYF. The CDR3 region has the DNA TGTGCCAGCAGTTCCGGGGCCCAAGAGACCCAGTACTTC.

The J gene is TRBJ1-2, the V gene TRBV20-1; D not resolved. Germline V gene data show CDR1 as DFQATT and CDR2 as SNEGSKA (reference sequence). V was shortened by 5 bases and J by 4 bases, with 11 bases between the two germline ends. The CDR3 is 12 residues long. The DNA for the CDR3 is TGCAGTGCTCCTACAGAATTCTATGGCTACACCTTC. Its protein is CSAPTEFYGYTF.

This clonotype was observed a single time. The chain has TRBV5-4 and TRBJ2-7, with D perhaps matching TRBD2 (5 bases). Germline CDR1 is SGHNT and CDR2 is YYREEE (reference sequence). There are 12 residues in the CDR3. The V end was cut by 5 bases, the J end by 5 bases, with 11 bases between. In DNA form, the CDR3 reads TGTGCCAGCAGGGGAGAGACAAACGAGCAGTACTTC. This sequence encodes CASRGETNEQYF.

Turning to this clonotype: The junction shows a germline mismatch at one end, possibly a read error. This sequence joins TRBV20-1 and TRBJ2-5; D call uncertain. Germline lookup yields CDR1 DFQATT and CDR2 SNEGSKA (reference sequence). This CDR3 is 12 amino acids long. The CDR3 is CSARPRLGTQYF. The CDR3 DNA reads TGCAGCGCTAGGCCTCGGCTGGGAACCCAGTACTTC.

The chain is built from TRBV18 and TRBJ1-1; D is unresolved. The V and J ends lost 0 bases and 5 bases respectively, with 10 bases between them. This CDR3 is built from 14 residues. Germline CDR1 reads KGHSH; CDR2 reads LQKENI. The CDR3 nucleotides are TGTGCCAGCTCACCACCGGATTGGCGGACTGAAGCTTTCTTT. Translating gives CASSPPDWRTEAFF.

This chain links TRBV3-1 with TRBJ2-3, with 8 bases aligning to TRBD1. The junction had 10 bases not matched to a gene; V was cut back by 5 bases and J by 6 bases. The CDR3 loop spans 15 amino acids. The germline gives CDR1 LGHDT, CDR2 YNNKEL (reference sequence). The CDR3 sequence is CASSALTGEFDTQYF. The DNA for the CDR3 is TGTGCCAGCAGCGCTTTGACAGGGGAATTCGATACGCAGTATTTT.

The chain combines TRBV20-1 with TRBJ1-1; tentatively, D is TRBD1 (6 bases). From germline, CDR1 is DFQATT and CDR2 SNEGSKA (reference sequence). Trimming shortened V by 0 bases and J by 1 base, and 12 bases separated the two germline ends. The CDR3 is 15 amino acids. The CDR3 protein is CSARDLGHGNTEAFF. DNA for the CDR3: TGCAGTGCTAGAGATTTGGGACACGGGAACACTGAAGCTTTCTTT.

The chain couples TRBV5-1 to TRBJ1-1; D is possibly TRBD1 (5 bases). CDR1 SGHRS and CDR2 YFSETQ come from the germline V gene. Trimming took off 0 bases at V and 1 base at J, with 7 bases between the two ends. The CDR3 loop spans 14 amino acids. This CDR3 is CASSLGQTNTEAFF. The CDR3 nucleotides read TGCGCCAGCAGCTTGGGACAGACGAACACTGAAGCTTTCTTT.

V gene TRBV18 combines with J gene TRBJ2-6, with 7 bases lining up with TRBD1. The V and J ends lost 2 bases and 0 bases, in that order; junction bases with no gene match: 4. Germline lookup yields CDR1 KGHSH and CDR2 LQKENI. This CDR3 has 17 amino acids. The CDR3 here is CASSPGTVYSGANVLTF. In nucleotides, the CDR3 is TGTGCCAGCTCACCAGGGACAGTCTACTCTGGGGCCAACGTCCTGACTTTC.

The chain carries TRBV7-6 and TRBJ2-2; TRBD2 matches 7 bases. The length of the CDR3 is 12 residues. Germline V gene sequence: CDR1 SGHVS, CDR2 FNYEAQ. The J segment lost 7 bases and the V segment lost 11 bases, leaving 7 bases of the junction unmatched. In DNA form, the CDR3 reads TGTGCCCTAAGCGGGGCTGGCGGGGAGCTGTTTTTT. Amino acids: CALSGAGGELFF.